These 6 T cell receptor beta chains share one sample of origin, sequenced in a study of T cells in Graves' hyperthyroidism and ophthalmopathy (dated 2019 in TCRdb). Library generation was performed with multiplex PCR. Instrument on record: Illumina HiSeq 2000. The TCR beta CDR3 regions were amplified from the RNA transcripts. A first-round RT-PCR of the TCR CDR3 used the HTBI primer set with the Qiagen OneStep RT-PCR kit. TCRdb reworked the public reads: Q25 trimming with fastp, MiXCR clone assembly, productive beta chains retained. Rows matching on CDR3 protein sequence are summarized as one entry with the most common DNA and genes. Here the sample has hundreds of thousands of distinct CDR3 sequences; nearly 20% occur a single time. The ten largest clones add up to approximately 50% of the sample. Specimen: blood. Receptors were obtained from a man in his forties with Graves' ophthalmopathy.

This clonotype was observed a few times. The V gene is TRBV4-1, the J gene TRBJ2-7; TRBD2 matches at 7 bases. J gave up 7 bases and V 3 bases, and 9 bases lay outside the gene matches. The germline gives CDR1 MGHRA, CDR2 YSYEKL. CDR3 length: 14 residues. The CDR3 nucleotides are TGCGCCAGCAGCCAGCGAGGACTAGTTAAGGAGCAGTACTTC. This encodes CASSQRGLVKEQYF.

The V gene is TRBV7-6, the J gene TRBJ2-5; tentatively, D is TRBD2 (5 bases). The V and J ends lost 4 bases and 7 bases respectively, with 13 bases between them. CDR3 size: 13 residues. Germline V gives CDR1 SGHVS, CDR2 FNYEAQ. As DNA, the CDR3 is TGTGCCAGCAGCTCACTAGAGAGCGGGACCCAGTACTTC. Amino acids: CASSSLESGTQYF.

This clonotype was seen a handful of times. The chain couples TRBV24-1 to TRBJ2-2; D is perhaps TRBD2 (5 bases). V lost 9 bases to trimming and J lost 1 base, with 5 bases between them. Germline V gene data show CDR1 as KGHDR and CDR2 as SFDVKD. This CDR3 comprises 12 residues. This CDR3 is CATEGNTGELFF. CDR3 DNA: TGTGCCACCGAGGGGAACACCGGGGAGCTGTTTTTT.

This clonotype has ten or more counts. The chain uses TRBV5-1 and TRBJ2-7; D not resolved. Germline CDR1 reads SGHRS; CDR2 reads YFSETQ. Trimming pared 0 bases from V and 2 bases from J, leaving 12 bases between. The CDR3 sequence is 15 residues long. The CDR3, as DNA: TGCGCCAGCAGCTTGGAGCAGGCGGTAACCTACGAGCAGTACTTC. Its protein is CASSLEQAVTYEQYF. Supplemented by reference TRBV5-1 and TRBJ2-7, the full variable domain reads KAGVTQTPRYLIKTRGQQVTLSCSPISGHRSVSWYQQTPGQGLQFLFEYFSETQRNKGNFPGRFSGRQFSNSRSEMNVSTLELGDSALYLCASSLEQAVTYEQYFGPGTRLTVT.

This clonotype appeared a few times. The rearrangement joins TRBV11-2 to TRBJ1-3, with D perhaps TRBD1 (5 bases). Germline CDR1 is SGHAT and CDR2 is FQNNGV. The CDR3 spans 12 residues. CDR3 in DNA: TGTGCTGGGGCAGACCTTGGGAACACCATATATTTT. It yields the protein CAGADLGNTIYF.

This clonotype was seen only a few times. The chain carries TRBV27 and TRBJ1-1; TRBD1 might be the D (6 bases). The germline gives CDR1 MNHEY, CDR2 SMNVEV (reference sequence). V was trimmed by 6 bases and J by 8 bases, leaving 13 bases between them. CDR3 length: 12 residues. The CDR3 DNA reads as TGTGCCAGCAGCTCCGGACAGCTAGAAGCTTTCTTT. As protein: CASSSGQLEAFF.